This record concerns one T cell receptor (beta chain) sequence. What it binds is not known. Primers used in a second PCR of about 7 to 11 cycles were a sample-barcoded 5' primer and a J-beta primer mix. TCRdb called the 5' RACE reads again in MiXCR, with one record for every CDR3 protein. The data hold hundreds of thousands of distinct CDR3 sequences, with over 40% observed a single time. This entry belongs to a study of blood T cells in healthy people across ages. Findings and limits, study-wide: One million T cells yielded diversity estimates that were considered underestimates.

CDR3 size: 16 residues. Germline values: CDR1 LNHNV, CDR2 YYDKDF (reference sequence). V lost 0 bases and J lost 1, with 11 bases in between. The chain couples TRBV15 to TRBJ2-3; D is possibly TRBD1 (7 bases). This receptor was taken from a woman of 80 years or more in good health. Input material: blood. For the CDR3, the DNA is TGTGCCACCAGCAGAGATCGGGGGACAGGCACAGATACGCAGTATTTT. Protein: CATSRDRGTGTDTQYF.